One and the same sample provided the 25 T cell receptor beta chains below, sequenced in a study of blood T cell repertoires in COVID-19. Clones were sequenced by immunoSEQ multiplex PCR, and TCRdb holds only the in-frame ones, with some missing. The data contain under 250,000 clones, 84% of them singletons. Sequencing was done on a sample of peripheral blood. Receptor source: a man aged 50-60 years with active or convalescent COVID-19.

The rearrangement joins TRBV2 to TRBJ2-5; 9 nucleotides match TRBD1. Germline V CDR1 and CDR2: SNHLY, FYNNEI. The CDR3 consists of 14 residues. V lost 6 bases to trimming and J lost 7 bases; unmatched junction nucleotides: 9. CDR3 amino acids: CASSTDRGTGTQYF. The CDR3 DNA reads TGTGCCAGCAGCACGGACAGGGGTACAGGGACCCAGTACTTC. The full variable domain, completed using reference TRBV2 and TRBJ2-5, is EPEVTQTPSHQVTQMGQEVILRCVPISNHLYFYWYRQILGQKVEFLVSFYNNEISEKSEIFDDQFSVERPDGSNFTLKIRSTKLEDSAMYFCASSTDRGTGTQYFGPGTRLLVL.

The chain joins TRBV4-1 to TRBJ2-4, with 10 bases lining up with TRBD1. The CDR3 length is 15 residues. Looked up from germline, CDR1 is MGHRA and CDR2 is YSYEKL. The V and J ends lost 2 bases and 7 bases, in that order; junction bases with no gene match: 5. The CDR3 DNA is TGCGCCAGCAGCCAACCGGGACAGGGGAACAACATTCAGTACTTC. This codes for CASSQPGQGNNIQYF.

V is TRBV5-1 and J is TRBJ1-3, with a tentative D call TRBD1 (5 bases). Trimming stripped 3 bases from V and 0 bases from J, with 10 bases between. Per germline, CDR1 SGHRS and CDR2 YFSETQ. CDR3 size: 15 residues. The CDR3 here is CASSSNGGSGNTIYF. DNA of the CDR3: TGCGCCAGCAGCTCAAACGGGGGCTCTGGAAACACCATATATTTT.

This clone occurred a few times. The gene calls are TRBV10-3 and TRBJ2-3; the D is unclear. Trimming removed 1 base at V and 2 bases at J, with 7 bases between. In germline, CDR1 is ENHRY, CDR2 SYGVKD. There are 14 residues in the CDR3. CDR3 protein: CAISELAYTDTQYF. CDR3 bases: TGTGCCATCAGTGAGTTAGCCTACACAGATACGCAGTATTTT.

This chain links TRBV9 with TRBJ1-6; D gene uncertain. Germline V CDR1 and CDR2: SGDLS, YYNGEE. V was shortened by 3 bases and J by 3 bases, with 16 bases between the two germline ends. The CDR3 extends over 17 amino acids. The CDR3 loop is CASSALAVSSYNSPLHF. CDR3 DNA: TGTGCCAGCAGCGCTCTGGCAGTCTCCAGCTATAATTCACCCCTCCACTTT.

This clone was picked up one time. The chain is built from TRBV15 and TRBJ2-3, with TRBD2 matching 11 bases. CDR1 LNHNV and CDR2 YYDKDF come from the germline V gene (reference sequence). With V trimmed by 2 bases and J by 0 bases, 4 bases remained unmatched. The CDR3 consists of 17 residues. CDR3 residues: CATSRQTSGTSTDTQYF. CDR3 bases: TGTGCCACCAGCAGACAGACTAGCGGGACTAGCACAGATACGCAGTATTTT.

The rearrangement joins TRBV18 to TRBJ1-2; D ambiguous. Germline values: CDR1 KGHSH, CDR2 LQKENI. The CDR3 runs to 14 residues. The ends were cut back, 3 bases at V and 4 bases at J, with 12 bases in the middle. CDR3 residues: CASSPASGVYGYTF. As DNA, the CDR3 is TGTGCCAGCTCACCGGCCAGCGGAGTCTATGGCTACACCTTC.

About this clone: This sample also contains other DNA sequences that code for the same CDR3. The chain has TRBV5-6 and TRBJ1-2, with D maybe TRBD1 (6 bases). Germline V gives CDR1 SGHDT, CDR2 YYEEEE. V lost 4 bases, J lost 3 bases, and 7 bases lay in between. The CDR3 loop spans 12 amino acids. The CDR3 nucleotides read TGTGCCAGCAGCCCAGGGGACTATGGCTACACCTTC. Translating gives CASSPGDYGYTF.

This clone was seen more than once but under ten times. V gene TRBV28 combines with J gene TRBJ1-5; D is undetermined. CDR3 length equals 14 residues. The germline gives CDR1 MDHEN, CDR2 SYDVKM. V was pared by 3 bases and J by 3 bases, with 9 bases between. CDR3 in DNA: TGTGCCAGCAGTTTCGGCCGGGACAATCAGCCCCAGCATTTT. It is translated as CASSFGRDNQPQHF.

The table lists this clone with a few counts. Other nucleotide sequences from this sample produce the same CDR3. This chain joins TRBV25-1 and TRBJ1-1, with 8 bases matching TRBD1. Germline V gene sequence: CDR1 MGHDK, CDR2 SYGVNS. The J segment lost 0 bases and the V segment lost 6 bases, leaving 0 bases of the junction unmatched. The CDR3 has 13 amino acids. The CDR3, as DNA: TGTGCCAGCAGGACAGGGGTGAACACTGAAGCTTTCTTT. Amino acids: CASRTGVNTEAFF.

The J gene is TRBJ1-2, the V gene TRBV4-2; 9 bases align to TRBD1. Germline values: CDR1 LGHNA, CDR2 YNFKEQ. Germline trimming cut 0 bases from V and 8 bases from J; bases unmatched to any gene: 4. The CDR3 totals 14 residues. This chain's CDR3 is CASSQDTGGSGYTF. The CDR3 DNA follows: TGTGCCAGCAGCCAAGATACAGGGGGCAGCGGCTACACCTTC.

This clone was found a few times. The rearrangement joins TRBV4-3 to TRBJ1-2; 10 bases agree with TRBD1. Germline assignment: CDR1 LGHNA and CDR2 YSLEER. The V and J ends lost 4 bases and 5 bases, in that order; junction bases with no gene match: 7. The CDR3 loop spans 15 amino acids. The CDR3 is CASSPLDRGRYGYTF. The CDR3 DNA sequence: TGCGCCAGCAGCCCACTCGACAGGGGGCGTTATGGCTACACCTTC.

The J gene is TRBJ1-2, the V gene TRBV4-1, with 8 bases lining up with TRBD1. The CDR3 runs to 15 residues. V shed 4 bases and J 3 bases; nucleotides not matched to a gene: 7. Germline CDR1 reads MGHRA; CDR2 reads YSYEKL. Here the CDR3 reads CASSRLYRGDYGYTF. For the CDR3, the DNA is TGCGCCAGCAGCCGCTTATACAGGGGGGACTATGGCTACACCTTC.

V gene TRBV5-1 combines with J gene TRBJ2-2; D is unclear. The CDR3 sequence is 14 residues long. V lost 1 base and J lost 0, with 4 bases in between. Germline V gene lookup returns CDR1 SGHRS and CDR2 YFSETQ. The CDR3 nucleotides are TGCGCCAGCAGCTTGCCATCGAACACCGGGGAGCTGTTTTTT. It encodes CASSLPSNTGELFF.

The gene calls are TRBV6-5 and TRBJ1-1, with a weak D call TRBD1 (5 bases). Trimming shortened V by 6 bases and J by 9 bases, and 20 bases separated the two germline ends. The CDR3 totals 14 residues. CDR1 MNHEY and CDR2 SVGAGI come from the germline V gene. Here the CDR3 DNA reads TGTGCCAGCAGCCTATCGGGCAGGGCCGCAAAAGCTTTCTTT. It is translated as CASSLSGRAAKAFF.

The V and J genes are TRBV3-1 (or the pseudogene TRBV3-2) and TRBJ2-7; a weak D match, TRBD1 (6 bases). Between the trimmed V and J ends, which lost 1 base and 0 bases, there was a span of 10 bases. The CDR3 is 15 amino acids. Germline-derived CDR1 and CDR2 are LGHDT and YNNKEL (reference sequence). The CDR3 here is CASSQVGHLSYEQYF. DNA of the CDR3: TGTGCCAGCAGCCAAGTGGGACACCTCTCCTACGAGCAGTACTTC.

The chain couples TRBV9 to TRBJ2-5; D not certain. The CDR3 loop spans 15 amino acids. CDR1 and CDR2 from the germline V gene are SGDLS and YYNGEE. V lost 0 bases, J lost 6 bases, and 15 bases lay in between. In nucleotides, the CDR3 is TGTGCCAGCAGCGTAGGCGTCAGCGAGCAAAAGACCCAGTACTTC. Amino acid sequence: CASSVGVSEQKTQYF.

In DNA, the CDR3 is TGTGCCAGCAGCTTGATTGGAGGGGCGCTTGGACGCCACGAGCAGTACTTC. Protein sequence: CASSLIGGALGRHEQYF. The genes are TRBV5-6 and TRBJ2-7, with D tentatively TRBD2 (6 bases). The CDR3 consists of 17 residues. V gave up 1 base and J gave up 5 bases, with 22 bases separating them. Germline-derived CDR1 and CDR2 are SGHDT and YYEEEE.

The genes are TRBV9 and TRBJ2-6, with no clear D. Trimming took 1 base from V and 4 from J, leaving 15 bases between them. This CDR3 has 17 amino acids. CDR1 is SGDLS and CDR2 is YYNGEE in the germline V gene. For the CDR3, the DNA is TGTGCCAGCAGCGTATCGACCCCGCGGTCCGGGGCCAACGTCCTGACTTTC. Amino acids: CASSVSTPRSGANVLTF.

The rearrangement joins TRBV7-2 to TRBJ2-7; 11 bases agree with TRBD2. CDR3 length: 16 amino acids. Germline V CDR1 and CDR2: SGHTA, FQGNSA. J lost 0 bases, V lost 5 bases, and 6 bases had no gene match. DNA for the CDR3: TGTGCCAGCAGCATATGGACTAGCGGGTTCTCCTACGAGCAGTACTTC. Its translation: CASSIWTSGFSYEQYF.

The sample holds a few counts of this clone. This chain joins TRBV5-4 and TRBJ1-2, with D possibly matching TRBD1 (5 bases). Germline CDR1 reads SGHNT; CDR2 reads YYREEE (reference sequence). The CDR3 length is 14 residues. Trimming stripped 0 bases from V and 4 bases from J, with 10 bases between. The CDR3 DNA is TGTGCCAGCAGCTTGGCGGCAGGGTTCTATGGCTACACCTTC. This sequence encodes CASSLAAGFYGYTF.

The rearrangement links TRBV3-1 (or the pseudogene TRBV3-2) to TRBJ2-3; tentatively, D is TRBD2 (5 bases). CDR1 LGHDT and CDR2 YNNKEL come from the germline V gene (reference sequence). This CDR3 contains 15 residues. Trimming cost V 4 bases and J 0 bases, with 11 bases left between them. CDR3 loop: CASSRGPDSTDTQYF. The DNA for the CDR3 is TGTGCCAGCAGCCGCGGGCCAGATAGCACAGATACGCAGTATTTT.

The chain is built from TRBV3-1 (or the pseudogene TRBV3-2) and TRBJ2-5, with D possibly TRBD2 on 6 matching bases. This CDR3 has 17 residues. Germline V gene sequence: CDR1 LGHDT, CDR2 YNNKEL (reference sequence). Trimming shortened V by 0 bases and J by 5 bases, and 19 bases separated the two germline ends. The CDR3 loop is CASSQELSGDLQETQYF. The CDR3 region has the DNA TGTGCCAGCAGCCAAGAACTTAGCGGAGACCTTCAGGAGACCCAGTACTTC.

This rearrangement joins TRBV28 to TRBJ1-2; maybe TRBD1 (6 bases). V was trimmed by 3 bases and J by 7 bases, leaving 15 bases between them. This CDR3 spans 14 amino acids. Germline values: CDR1 MDHEN, CDR2 SYDVKM. As DNA, the CDR3 is TGTGCCAGCAGTTTCGCCAGGGGAATCGGTGGCTACACCTTC. This sequence encodes CASSFARGIGGYTF.

The chain combines TRBV10-2 with TRBJ1-1; D perhaps matches TRBD1 (5 bases). The V end lost 8 bases, the J end lost 3 bases, and 19 bases lay between the germline ends. CDR1 WSHSY and CDR2 SAAADI come from the germline V gene. This CDR3 contains 15 residues. In DNA, the CDR3 is TGCGCCAGCCCCTTAGGGGCAGGGTGGGACACTGAAGCTTTCTTT. Its protein product is CASPLGAGWDTEAFF.